This is a list of T cell receptor beta chains from one sample in a study of T cell repertoires in cytomegalovirus infection. Their specific antigens are unknown. Via MiXCR, TCRdb re-called the reads, giving one row per CDR3 protein. This sample has some 940,000 distinct CDR3 sequences; around 32% occur once, and the top ten carry roughly 13%. The sample was cultured CD8+ T cells from PBMCs, taken from culture after CMV antigen stimulation. The receptor set was obtained from a human donor in good health (CMV status not recorded). Some clones in this sample may be carry-over from other donors' samples. The CDR3 runs from the conserved cysteine through the conserved F or W. The order of the fields is J gene, clone size, V gene, CDR3 protein. Clone size, where shown, is once, few, many, or a class for clones that have expanded.

j_gene: TRBJ2-1
abundance: few
v_gene: TRBV11-2
CDR3aa: CASSPPNRGEQFF

j_gene: TRBJ2-5
abundance: -
v_gene: TRBV7-9
CDR3aa: CASSTRLAGDTGETQYF

j_gene: TRBJ2-6
abundance: -
v_gene: TRBV7-6
CDR3aa: CASSHFQGGANVLTF

j_gene: TRBJ2-2
abundance: few
v_gene: TRBV6-6
CDR3aa: CASSYSIDWTYTGELFF

j_gene: TRBJ2-1
abundance: once
v_gene: TRBV5-5
CDR3aa: CASRGLGGLAGGGEQFF

j_gene: TRBJ2-3
abundance: few
v_gene: TRBV20-1
CDR3aa: CSARDSRGVVDTQYF

j_gene: TRBJ1-2
abundance: -
v_gene: TRBV7-4
CDR3aa: CASSLVEGAYDDYTF

j_gene: TRBJ2-2
abundance: few
v_gene: TRBV10-3
CDR3aa: CAIRTQHTGELFF

j_gene: TRBJ1-4
abundance: -
v_gene: TRBV5-1
CDR3aa: CASSLNPATNEKLFF

j_gene: TRBJ1-2
abundance: few
v_gene: TRBV7-6
CDR3aa: CASSPKGGSYGYTF

j_gene: TRBJ2-7
abundance: -
v_gene: TRBV27
CDR3aa: CASSLSPGQGGGPYEQYF

j_gene: TRBJ1-1
abundance: -
v_gene: TRBV19
CDR3aa: CASLQGIEAFF

j_gene: TRBJ1-2
abundance: -
v_gene: TRBV6-2/TRBV6-3
CDR3aa: CASSPRWDGYYGYTF

j_gene: TRBJ2-6
abundance: -
v_gene: TRBV7-9
CDR3aa: CASSSSKLAGGPPGANVLTF

j_gene: TRBJ2-2
abundance: -
v_gene: TRBV6-2/TRBV6-3
CDR3aa: CASSATFYGELFF

j_gene: TRBJ2-2
abundance: -
v_gene: TRBV12-3/TRBV12-4
CDR3aa: CASSFDSGLANTGELFF

j_gene: TRBJ1-2
abundance: -
v_gene: TRBV27
CDR3aa: CASTKQGEGYTF

j_gene: TRBJ1-2
abundance: -
v_gene: TRBV7-6
CDR3aa: CASSTSVMTGTDYGYTF

j_gene: -
abundance: -
v_gene: TRBV4-3
CDR3aa: CASALLAAGPYNEQYF

j_gene: TRBJ1-5
abundance: -
v_gene: TRBV7-2
CDR3aa: CASTSGLGDQPQHF

j_gene: TRBJ2-5
abundance: -
v_gene: TRBV5-3
CDR3aa: CASVSYGGDSSRTQYF

j_gene: TRBJ1-1
abundance: -
v_gene: TRBV6-6
CDR3aa: CASSYTGGRTEAFF

j_gene: TRBJ2-1
abundance: -
v_gene: TRBV4-1
CDR3aa: CASSQGDSPSYNEQFF

j_gene: TRBJ2-7
abundance: many
v_gene: TRBV6-1
CDR3aa: CASGGGTSLTYEQYF

j_gene: TRBJ2-7
abundance: -
v_gene: TRBV25-1
CDR3aa: CASSEYGTGSPYEQYF

j_gene: TRBJ2-7
abundance: -
v_gene: TRBV19
CDR3aa: CASSWVYSYEQYF

j_gene: TRBJ2-2
abundance: many
v_gene: TRBV5-6
CDR3aa: CASSLTGWTGELFF

j_gene: TRBJ1-1
abundance: -
v_gene: TRBV7-2
CDR3aa: CASSPKRWDRGLNTEAFF

j_gene: TRBJ1-1
abundance: -
v_gene: TRBV7-9
CDR3aa: CASSARGTEAFF

j_gene: TRBJ2-5
abundance: -
v_gene: TRBV3-1
CDR3aa: CASSQDILAGGYQETQYF

j_gene: TRBJ2-5
abundance: -
v_gene: TRBV12-3/TRBV12-4
CDR3aa: CASSESTRRVSEREEQETQYF

j_gene: TRBJ1-1
abundance: few
v_gene: TRBV19
CDR3aa: CASSAQVDGPEAFF

j_gene: TRBJ2-4
abundance: few
v_gene: TRBV7-9
CDR3aa: CASREPGHLGIQYF

j_gene: TRBJ1-1
abundance: few
v_gene: TRBV11-2
CDR3aa: CASSLVTGATEAFF

j_gene: TRBJ1-4
abundance: many
v_gene: TRBV7-6
CDR3aa: CASSLVGAATNEKLFF

j_gene: TRBJ2-5
abundance: few
v_gene: TRBV4-1
CDR3aa: CASSQDRGPGETQYF

j_gene: TRBJ2-3
abundance: -
v_gene: TRBV28
CDR3aa: CASSLYRTGGSDTQYF

j_gene: TRBJ1-1
abundance: -
v_gene: TRBV27
CDR3aa: CASKNGNTEAFF

j_gene: TRBJ2-7
abundance: once
v_gene: TRBV6-5
CDR3aa: CASSLNNRPQGGEQYF